This TCR beta chain came from a study of OX40 agonist ivuxolimab in advanced cancers. Regarding the study as a whole: Both CD4+ and CD8+ T cell populations in blood had undergone clonal expansion by week 6 at 0.1 to 3.0 mg/kg.

In the case of this clone: Antigen: not known.

Patients with a history of autoimmune disease or on systemic immunosuppression were excluded. This table comes from immunoSEQ multiplex PCR, and its TCRdb copy is limited to in-frame clones, with some not included. The table shows some 23,000 clones, with 81% occurring only once. This CDR3 is 16 amino acids long. Germline-derived CDR1 and CDR2 are SGHRS and YFSETQ. Trimming removed 4 bases from V and 3 bases from J, with 19 bases in between. The sequence was obtained from an adult with an advanced solid tumor such as melanoma, head and neck, liver or kidney cancer. The chain carries TRBV5-1 and TRBJ1-1; possibly TRBD1 for D (6 bases). The specimen comprised CD4+ or CD8+ T cells sorted from blood, sampled in a trial of the OX40 agonist ivuxolimab. As DNA, the CDR3 is TGCGCCAGCAGCCCCTGGGCGGGGGCTGGGTACACTGAAGCTTTCTTT. Protein: CASSPWAGAGYTEAFF.